This T cell receptor beta chain was sequenced in a study of T cells after yellow fever vaccination. The CDR3 consists of 14 residues. The germline V gene encodes CDR1 MGHRA and CDR2 YSYEKL. V gave up 1 base and J gave up 5 bases; unmatched junction bases: 4. A process of 5'RACE template switching, which added a universal primer site and UMIs, was used to make TCR cDNA. One entry per CDR3 protein results from TCRdb running MiXCR on the 5' RACE reads. The repertoire includes 46,000 or so distinct CDR3 sequences, around 6.5% of them detected once, and 10% sits in the top ten. Findings and caveats of the study: Detection of almost all vaccine-responding clonotypes in sorted memory subsets failed on day 0.

The TCR comes from a man aged 30 to 39 who received the YFV17D yellow fever vaccine. This specimen was PBMCs, either bulk or a sorted T-cell subset (CD4+, CD8+, memory, or dextramer-sorted; not recorded which), taken 45 days after the yellow fever booster vaccination. The gene calls are TRBV4-1 and TRBJ2-7, with TRBD1 identical over 8 bases. CDR3 bases: TGCGCCAGCAGCCAAGGGCAGGGGGCAAACGAGCAGTACTTC. It translates to CASSQGQGANEQYF.